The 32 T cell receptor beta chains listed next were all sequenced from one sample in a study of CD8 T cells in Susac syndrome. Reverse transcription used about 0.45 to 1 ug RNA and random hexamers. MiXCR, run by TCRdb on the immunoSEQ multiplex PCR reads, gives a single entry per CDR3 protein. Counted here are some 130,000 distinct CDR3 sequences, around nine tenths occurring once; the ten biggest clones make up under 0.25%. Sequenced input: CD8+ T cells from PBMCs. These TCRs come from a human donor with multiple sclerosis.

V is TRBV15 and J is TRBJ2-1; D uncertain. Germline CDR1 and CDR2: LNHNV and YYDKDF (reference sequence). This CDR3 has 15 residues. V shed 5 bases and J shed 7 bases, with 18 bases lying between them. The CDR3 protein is CATSEVFGNLNEQFF. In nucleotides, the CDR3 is TGTGCCACCAGCGAAGTGTTTGGCAATTTGAATGAGCAGTTCTTC.

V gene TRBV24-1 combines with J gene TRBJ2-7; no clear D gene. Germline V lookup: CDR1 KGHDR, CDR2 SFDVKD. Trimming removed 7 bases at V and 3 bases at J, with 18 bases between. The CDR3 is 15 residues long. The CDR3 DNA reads TGTGCCACCAGGGACGGACCCCTTCGGCTCTACGAGCAGTACTTC. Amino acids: CATRDGPLRLYEQYF.

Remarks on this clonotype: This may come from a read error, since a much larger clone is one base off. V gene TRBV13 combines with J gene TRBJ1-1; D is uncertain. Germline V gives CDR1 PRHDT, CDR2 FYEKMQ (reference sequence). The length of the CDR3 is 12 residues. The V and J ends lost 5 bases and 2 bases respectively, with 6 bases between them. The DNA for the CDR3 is TGTGCCAGCAGCACGACCAACACTGAAGCTTTCTTT. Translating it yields CASSTTNTEAFF.

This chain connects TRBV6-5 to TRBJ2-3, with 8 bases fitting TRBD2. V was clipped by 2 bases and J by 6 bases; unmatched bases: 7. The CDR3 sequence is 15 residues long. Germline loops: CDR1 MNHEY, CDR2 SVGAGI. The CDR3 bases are TGTGCCAGCAGTTACACGGGAGGGGTTTCCGATACGCAGTATTTT. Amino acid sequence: CASSYTGGVSDTQYF.

The CDR3 nucleotides read TGTGCCAGCAGCCTCCCTACAGGGGCTACCACTGAAGCTTTCTTT. Its protein is CASSLPTGATTEAFF. This rearrangement joins TRBV4-2 to TRBJ1-1; the match to TRBD1 covers 7 bases. The CDR3 extends over 15 amino acids. V was pared by 4 bases and J by 4 bases, with 9 bases of the junction left unmatched. Per the germline V gene, CDR1 is LGHNA and CDR2 is YNFKEQ.

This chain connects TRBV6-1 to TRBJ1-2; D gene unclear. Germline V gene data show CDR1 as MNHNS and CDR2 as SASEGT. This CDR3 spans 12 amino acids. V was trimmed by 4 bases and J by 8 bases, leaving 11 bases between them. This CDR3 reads CASSGSRRGYTF. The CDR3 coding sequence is TGTGCCAGCAGTGGCTCTCGGAGGGGCTACACCTTC.

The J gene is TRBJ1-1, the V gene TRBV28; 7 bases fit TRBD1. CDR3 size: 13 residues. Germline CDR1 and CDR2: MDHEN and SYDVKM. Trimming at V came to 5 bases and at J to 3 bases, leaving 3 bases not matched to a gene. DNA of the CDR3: TGTGCCAGCAGTCCGCAGGGGGACACTGAAGCTTTCTTT. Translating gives CASSPQGDTEAFF.

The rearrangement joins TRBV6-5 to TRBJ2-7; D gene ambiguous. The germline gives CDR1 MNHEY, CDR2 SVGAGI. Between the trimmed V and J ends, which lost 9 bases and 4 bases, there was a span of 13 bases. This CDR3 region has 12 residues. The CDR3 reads CASSPNMYEQYF. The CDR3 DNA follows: TGTGCCAGTTCCCCGAATATGTACGAGCAGTACTTC.

The CDR3 reads CASSWTGGGEQFF. The CDR3 DNA follows: TGTGCCAGCAGCTGGACAGGGGGAGGTGAGCAGTTCTTC. V usage is TRBV5-6 and J usage is TRBJ2-1, with 10 bases fitting TRBD1. The V gene's germline CDR1 is SGHDT and CDR2 YYEEEE. The CDR3 covers 13 residues. V gave up 3 bases and J gave up 9 bases; unmatched junction bases: 3.

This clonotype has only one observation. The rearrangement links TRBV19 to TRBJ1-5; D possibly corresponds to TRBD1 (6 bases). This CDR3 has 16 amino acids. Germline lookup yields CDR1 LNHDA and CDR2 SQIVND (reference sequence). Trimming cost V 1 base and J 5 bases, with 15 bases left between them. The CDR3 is CASSIGTEGWDQPQHF. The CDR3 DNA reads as TGTGCCAGTAGTATAGGGACAGAGGGTTGGGATCAGCCCCAGCATTTT.

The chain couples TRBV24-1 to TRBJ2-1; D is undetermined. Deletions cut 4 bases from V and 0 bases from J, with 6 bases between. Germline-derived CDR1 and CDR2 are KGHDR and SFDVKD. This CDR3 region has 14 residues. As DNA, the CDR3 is TGTGCCACCAGTGACCACAGCTCCTACAATGAGCAGTTCTTC. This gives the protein CATSDHSSYNEQFF.

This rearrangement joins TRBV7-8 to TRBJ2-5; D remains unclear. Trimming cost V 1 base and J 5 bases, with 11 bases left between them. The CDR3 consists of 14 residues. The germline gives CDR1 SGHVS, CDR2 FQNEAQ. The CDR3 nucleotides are TGTGCCAGCAGCTTAGTTATAAAGCAGGAGACCCAGTACTTC. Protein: CASSLVIKQETQYF.

CDR3 coding DNA: TGTGCCAGCAGCTTATACTTTCGGGAGACCCAGTACTTC. Translation: CASSLYFRETQYF. This chain links TRBV7-9 with TRBJ2-5; no firm D call. With 2 bases removed from V and 5 bases from J, the gap between germline ends came to 9 bases. Germline CDR1 is SEHNR and CDR2 is FQNEAQ (reference sequence). This CDR3 region has 13 residues.

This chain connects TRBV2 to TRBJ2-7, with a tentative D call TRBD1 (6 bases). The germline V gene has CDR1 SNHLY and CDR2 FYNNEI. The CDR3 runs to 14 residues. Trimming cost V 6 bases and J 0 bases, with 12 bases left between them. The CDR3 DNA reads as TGTGCCAGCAGGGGGACACTTAACTCCTACGAGCAGTACTTC. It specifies CASRGTLNSYEQYF.

DNA of the CDR3: TGTGCCAGTAGCTTAACAGGGGGGGAACAAGAGACCCAGTACTTC. Amino acids: CASSLTGGEQETQYF. This chain joins TRBV19 and TRBJ2-5, with a tentative D call TRBD1 (8 bases). This CDR3 is 15 amino acids long. Between the trimmed V and J ends, which lost 6 bases and 2 bases, there was a span of 16 bases. CDR1 is LNHDA and CDR2 is SQIVND in the germline V gene (reference sequence).

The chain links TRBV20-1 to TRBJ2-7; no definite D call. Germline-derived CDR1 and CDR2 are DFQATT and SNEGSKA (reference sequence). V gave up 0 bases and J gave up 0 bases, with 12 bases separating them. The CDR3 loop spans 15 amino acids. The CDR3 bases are TGCAGTGCTAGAGATAAGGCCGTCAGCTCCTACGAGCAGTACTTC. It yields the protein CSARDKAVSSYEQYF.

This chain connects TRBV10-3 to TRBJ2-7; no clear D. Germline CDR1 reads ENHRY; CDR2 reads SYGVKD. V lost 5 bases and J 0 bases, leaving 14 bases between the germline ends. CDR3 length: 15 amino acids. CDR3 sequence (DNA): TGTGCCATCAGTCCGTGGGATATGAGCTCCTACGAGCAGTACTTC. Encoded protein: CAISPWDMSSYEQYF.

The CDR3 sequence is CSVEPQKTRRGYGYTF. For the CDR3, the DNA is TGCAGCGTTGAACCACAAAAGACACGGAGGGGCTATGGCTACACCTTC. J is TRBJ1-2 and V is TRBV29-1, with a weak D call TRBD1 (5 bases). CDR3 length equals 16 residues. Trimming left V 2 bases short and J 4 bases short, with 20 bases between. Germline V CDR1 and CDR2: SQVTM, ANQGSEA. The complete variable domain, with remaining parts taken from reference TRBV29-1 and TRBJ1-2, reads SAVISQKPSRDICQRGTSLTIQCQVDSQVTMMFWYRQQPGQSLTLIATANQGSEATYESGFVIDKFPISRPNLTFSTLTVSNMSPEDSSIYLCSVEPQKTRRGYGYTFGSGTRLTVV.

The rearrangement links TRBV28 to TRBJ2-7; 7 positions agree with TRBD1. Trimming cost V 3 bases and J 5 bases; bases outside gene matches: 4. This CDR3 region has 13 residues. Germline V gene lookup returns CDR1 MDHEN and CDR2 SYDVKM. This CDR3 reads CASSFATGNEQYF. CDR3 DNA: TGTGCCAGCAGTTTCGCGACAGGGAACGAGCAGTACTTC.

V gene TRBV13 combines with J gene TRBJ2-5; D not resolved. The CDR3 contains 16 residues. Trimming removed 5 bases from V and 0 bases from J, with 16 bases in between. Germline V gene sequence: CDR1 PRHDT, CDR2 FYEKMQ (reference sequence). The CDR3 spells CASSPSGQEYQETQYF. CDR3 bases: TGTGCCAGCAGCCCGTCAGGCCAGGAGTACCAAGAGACCCAGTACTTC.

The CDR3 DNA sequence: TGTGCCAGCAGAGCACGCGTAACGGAGACCCAGTACTTC. It encodes CASRARVTETQYF. The chain is built from TRBV28 and TRBJ2-5; D remains unclear. The CDR3 is 13 amino acids. The germline CDR1 and CDR2 sequences are MDHEN and SYDVKM. Trimming left V 6 bases short and J 5 bases short, with 13 bases between.

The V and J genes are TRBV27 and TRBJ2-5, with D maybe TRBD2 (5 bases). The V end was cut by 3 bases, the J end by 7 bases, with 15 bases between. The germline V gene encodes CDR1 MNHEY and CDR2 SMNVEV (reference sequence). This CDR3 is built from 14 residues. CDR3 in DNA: TGTGCCAGCAGTTTCACCGGAGGCAAAGGGACCCAGTACTTC. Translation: CASSFTGGKGTQYF.

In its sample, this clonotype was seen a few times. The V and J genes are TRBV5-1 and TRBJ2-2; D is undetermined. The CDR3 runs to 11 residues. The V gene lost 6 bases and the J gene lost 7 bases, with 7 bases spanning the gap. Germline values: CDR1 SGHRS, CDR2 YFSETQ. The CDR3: CASNDGGELFF. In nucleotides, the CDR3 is TGCGCCAGCAACGATGGCGGGGAGCTGTTTTTT.

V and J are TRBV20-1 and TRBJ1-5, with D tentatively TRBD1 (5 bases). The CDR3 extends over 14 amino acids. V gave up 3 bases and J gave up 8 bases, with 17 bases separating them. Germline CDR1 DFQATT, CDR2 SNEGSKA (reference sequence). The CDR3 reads CSASIGRDAEPQHF. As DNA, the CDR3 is TGCAGTGCTAGCATTGGACGGGACGCCGAGCCCCAGCATTTT.

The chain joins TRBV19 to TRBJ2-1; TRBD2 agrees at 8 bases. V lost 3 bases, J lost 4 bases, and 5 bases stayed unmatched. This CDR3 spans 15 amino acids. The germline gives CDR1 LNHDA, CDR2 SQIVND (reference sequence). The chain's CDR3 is CASSISGVTYNEQFF. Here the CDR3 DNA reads TGTGCCAGTAGTATTAGCGGGGTTACTTACAATGAGCAGTTCTTC. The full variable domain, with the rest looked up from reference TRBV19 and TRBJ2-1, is DGGITQSPKYLFRKEGQNVTLSCEQNLNHDAMYWYRQDPGQGLRLIYYSQIVNDFQKGDIAEGYSVSREKKESFPLTVTSAQKNPTAFYLCASSISGVTYNEQFFGPGTRLTVL.

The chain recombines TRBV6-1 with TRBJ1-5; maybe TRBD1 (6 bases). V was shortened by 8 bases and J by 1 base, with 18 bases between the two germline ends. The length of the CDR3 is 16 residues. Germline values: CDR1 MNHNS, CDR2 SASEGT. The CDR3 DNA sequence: TGTGCCAGCGCCCAGGGGCGGGCGTGGAGCAATCAGCCCCAGCATTTT. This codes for CASAQGRAWSNQPQHF.

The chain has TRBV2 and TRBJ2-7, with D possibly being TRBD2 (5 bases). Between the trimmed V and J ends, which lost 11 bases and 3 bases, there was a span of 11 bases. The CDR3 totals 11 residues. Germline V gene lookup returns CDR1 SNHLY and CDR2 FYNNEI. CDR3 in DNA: TGTGCCGCAGGACGGGGCTACGAGCAGTACTTC. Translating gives CAAGRGYEQYF.

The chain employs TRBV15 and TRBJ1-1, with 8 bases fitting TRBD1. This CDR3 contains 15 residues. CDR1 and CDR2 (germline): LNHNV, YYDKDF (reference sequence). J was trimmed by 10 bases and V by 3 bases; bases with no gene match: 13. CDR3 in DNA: TGTGCCACCAGCAGGCAAACCAGGGACAGGCTAAGAGCTTTCTTT. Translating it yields CATSRQTRDRLRAFF.

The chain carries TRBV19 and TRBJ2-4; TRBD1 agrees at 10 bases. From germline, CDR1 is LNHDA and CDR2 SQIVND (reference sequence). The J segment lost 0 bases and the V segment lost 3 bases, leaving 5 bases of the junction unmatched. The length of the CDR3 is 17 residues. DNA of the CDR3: TGTGCCAGTAGTATTGGGACAGGGGACGTAGCCAAAAACATTCAGTACTTC. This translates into CASSIGTGDVAKNIQYF. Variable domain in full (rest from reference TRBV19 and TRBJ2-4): DGGITQSPKYLFRKEGQNVTLSCEQNLNHDAMYWYRQDPGQGLRLIYYSQIVNDFQKGDIAEGYSVSREKKESFPLTVTSAQKNPTAFYLCASSIGTGDVAKNIQYFGAGTRLSVL.

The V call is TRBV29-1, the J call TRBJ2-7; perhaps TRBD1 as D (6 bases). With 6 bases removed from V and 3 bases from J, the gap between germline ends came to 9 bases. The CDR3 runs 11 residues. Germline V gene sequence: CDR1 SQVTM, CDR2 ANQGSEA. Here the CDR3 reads CSVLQGYEQYF. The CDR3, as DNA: TGCAGCGTATTACAGGGCTACGAGCAGTACTTC.

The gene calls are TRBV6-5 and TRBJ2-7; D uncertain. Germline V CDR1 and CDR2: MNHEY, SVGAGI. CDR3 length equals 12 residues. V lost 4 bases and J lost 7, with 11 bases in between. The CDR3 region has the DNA TGTGCCAGCAGTTTTGGTAGGACGGAGCAGTACTTC. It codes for CASSFGRTEQYF.

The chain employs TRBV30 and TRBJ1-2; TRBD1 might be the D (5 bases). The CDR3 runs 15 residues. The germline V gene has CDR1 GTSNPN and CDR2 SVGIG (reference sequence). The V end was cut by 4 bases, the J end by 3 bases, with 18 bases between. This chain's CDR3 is CAWKSRDGVYYGYTF. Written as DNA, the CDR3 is TGTGCCTGGAAGTCCCGGGACGGAGTGTACTATGGCTACACCTTC.